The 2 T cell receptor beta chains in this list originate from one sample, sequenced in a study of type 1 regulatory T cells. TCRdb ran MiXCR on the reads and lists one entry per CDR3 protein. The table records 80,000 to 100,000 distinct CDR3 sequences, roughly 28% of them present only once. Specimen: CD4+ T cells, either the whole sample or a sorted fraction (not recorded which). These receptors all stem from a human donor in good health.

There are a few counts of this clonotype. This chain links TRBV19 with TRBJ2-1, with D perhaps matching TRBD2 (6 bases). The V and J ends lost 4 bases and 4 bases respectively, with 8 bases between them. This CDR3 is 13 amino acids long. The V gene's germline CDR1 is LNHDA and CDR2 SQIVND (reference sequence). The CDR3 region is CASSRLEYNEQFF. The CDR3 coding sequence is TGTGCCAGTAGTAGACTAGAATACAATGAGCAGTTCTTC.

The CDR3 region has the DNA TGCGCCAGCTCCCCAGAGGGACTTAAAAACGCCTACGAGCAGTACTTC. The encoded protein is CASSPEGLKNAYEQYF. The V gene is TRBV5-1, the J gene TRBJ2-7, with D maybe TRBD2 (6 bases). This CDR3 has 16 residues. V was trimmed by 7 bases and J by 2 bases, leaving 22 bases between them. CDR1 and CDR2 (germline): SGHRS, YFSETQ.